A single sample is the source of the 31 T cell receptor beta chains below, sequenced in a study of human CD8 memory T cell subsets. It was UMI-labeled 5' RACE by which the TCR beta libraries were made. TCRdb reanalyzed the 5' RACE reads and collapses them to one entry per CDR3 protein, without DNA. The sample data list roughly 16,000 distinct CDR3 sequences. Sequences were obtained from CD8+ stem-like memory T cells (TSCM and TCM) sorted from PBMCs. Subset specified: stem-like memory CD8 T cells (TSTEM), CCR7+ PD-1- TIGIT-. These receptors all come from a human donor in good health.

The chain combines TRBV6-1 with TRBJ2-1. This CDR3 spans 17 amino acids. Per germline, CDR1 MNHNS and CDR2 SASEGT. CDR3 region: CASSEALWVSAYNEQFF.

This CDR3 reads CASRLVPKDRADKNIQYF. V usage is TRBV12-2 and J usage is TRBJ2-4; checking the TCRdb D call of TRBD1 is not possible without DNA. TRBV12-2 is noted as a pseudogene. The CDR3 spans 18 residues.

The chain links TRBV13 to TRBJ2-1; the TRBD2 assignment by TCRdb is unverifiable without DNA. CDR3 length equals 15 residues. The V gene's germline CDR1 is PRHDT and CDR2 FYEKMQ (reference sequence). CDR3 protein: CASSFGLAGGNEQFF. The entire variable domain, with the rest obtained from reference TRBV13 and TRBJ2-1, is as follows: AAGVIQSPRHLIKEKRETATLKCYPIPRHDTVYWYQQGPGQDPQFLISFYEKMQSDKGSIPDRFSAQQFSDYHSELNMSSLELGDSALYFCASSFGLAGGNEQFFGPGTRLTVL.

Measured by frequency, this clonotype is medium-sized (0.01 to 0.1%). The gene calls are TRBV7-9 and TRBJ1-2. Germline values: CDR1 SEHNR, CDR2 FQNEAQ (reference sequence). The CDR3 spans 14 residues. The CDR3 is CASSFDSPNYGYTF.

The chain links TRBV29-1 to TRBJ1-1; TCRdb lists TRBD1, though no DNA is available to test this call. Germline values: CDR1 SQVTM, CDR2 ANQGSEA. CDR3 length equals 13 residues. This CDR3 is CSVSGGNRPEAFF.

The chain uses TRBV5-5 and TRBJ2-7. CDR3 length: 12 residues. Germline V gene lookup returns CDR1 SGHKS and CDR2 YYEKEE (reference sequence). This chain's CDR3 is CASSSDGYEQYF.

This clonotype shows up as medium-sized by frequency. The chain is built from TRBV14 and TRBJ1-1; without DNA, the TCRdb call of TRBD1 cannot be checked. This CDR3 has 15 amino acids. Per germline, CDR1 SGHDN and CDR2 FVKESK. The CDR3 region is CASSLDSDLNTEAFF.

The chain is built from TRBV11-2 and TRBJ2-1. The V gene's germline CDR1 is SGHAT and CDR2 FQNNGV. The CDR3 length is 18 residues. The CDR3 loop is CASSLTSRPHASYNEQFF.

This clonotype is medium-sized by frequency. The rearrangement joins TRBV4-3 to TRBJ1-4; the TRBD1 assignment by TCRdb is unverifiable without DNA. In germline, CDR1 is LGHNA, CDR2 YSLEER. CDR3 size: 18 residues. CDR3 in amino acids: CASSQEGFGGFGIEKLFF.

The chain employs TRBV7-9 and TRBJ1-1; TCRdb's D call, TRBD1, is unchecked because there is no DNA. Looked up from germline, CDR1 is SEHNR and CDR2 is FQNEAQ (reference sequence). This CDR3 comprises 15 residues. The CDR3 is CASSADRNGNTEAFF.

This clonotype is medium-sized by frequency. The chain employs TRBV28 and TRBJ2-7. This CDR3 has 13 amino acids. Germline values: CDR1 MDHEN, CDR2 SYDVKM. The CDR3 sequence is CASRPLSRDEQYF.

The CDR3 protein is CASSVFGVGELFF. This rearrangement joins TRBV9 to TRBJ2-2. The CDR3 is made up of 13 amino acids. Germline CDR1 and CDR2: SGDLS and YYNGEE.

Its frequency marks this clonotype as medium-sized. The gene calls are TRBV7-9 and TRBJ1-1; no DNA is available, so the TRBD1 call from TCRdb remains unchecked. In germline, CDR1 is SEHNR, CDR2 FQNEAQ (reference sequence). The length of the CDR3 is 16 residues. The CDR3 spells CASSLGGINRIGGAFF.

This CDR3 is CASSEGLMYNEQFF. This chain uses TRBV6-1 with TRBJ2-1; TCRdb's D gene call, TRBD2, goes unchecked for lack of DNA. CDR3 length: 14 residues. Looked up from germline, CDR1 is MNHNS and CDR2 is SASEGT.

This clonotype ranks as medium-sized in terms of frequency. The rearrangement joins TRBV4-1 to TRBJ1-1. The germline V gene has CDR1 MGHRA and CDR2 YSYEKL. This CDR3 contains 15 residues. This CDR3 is CASSQSRGGNTEAFF.

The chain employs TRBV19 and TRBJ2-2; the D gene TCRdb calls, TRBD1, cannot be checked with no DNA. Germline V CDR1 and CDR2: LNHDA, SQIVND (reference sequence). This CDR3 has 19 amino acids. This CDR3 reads CASSTPFSWTGDNTGELFF. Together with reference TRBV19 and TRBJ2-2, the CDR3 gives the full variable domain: DGGITQSPKYLFRKEGQNVTLSCEQNLNHDAMYWYRQDPGQGLRLIYYSQIVNDFQKGDIAEGYSVSREKKESFPLTVTSAQKNPTAFYLCASSTPFSWTGDNTGELFFGEGSRLTVL.

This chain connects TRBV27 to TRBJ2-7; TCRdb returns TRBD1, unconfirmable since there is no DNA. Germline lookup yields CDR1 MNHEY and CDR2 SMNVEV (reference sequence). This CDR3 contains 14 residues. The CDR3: CASSYLGGSYEQYF.

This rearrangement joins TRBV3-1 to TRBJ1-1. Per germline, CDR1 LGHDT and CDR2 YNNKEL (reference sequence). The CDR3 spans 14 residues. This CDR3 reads CASSQNRMNTEAFF.

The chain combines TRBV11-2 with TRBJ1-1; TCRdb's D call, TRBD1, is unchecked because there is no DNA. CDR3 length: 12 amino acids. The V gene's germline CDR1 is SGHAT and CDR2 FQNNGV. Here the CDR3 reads CASSDGTSEAFF.

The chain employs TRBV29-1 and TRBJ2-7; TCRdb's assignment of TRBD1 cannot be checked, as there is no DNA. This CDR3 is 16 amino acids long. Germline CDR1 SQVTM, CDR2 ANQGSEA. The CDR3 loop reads CSVEDAEGREVYEQYF.

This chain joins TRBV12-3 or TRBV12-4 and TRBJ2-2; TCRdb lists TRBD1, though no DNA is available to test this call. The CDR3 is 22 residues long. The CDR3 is CASRTRIGRDNGWVIDTGELFF.

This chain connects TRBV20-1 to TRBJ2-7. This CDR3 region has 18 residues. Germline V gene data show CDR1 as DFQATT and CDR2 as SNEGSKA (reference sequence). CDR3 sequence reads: CSARDDDWIARDLYEQYF.

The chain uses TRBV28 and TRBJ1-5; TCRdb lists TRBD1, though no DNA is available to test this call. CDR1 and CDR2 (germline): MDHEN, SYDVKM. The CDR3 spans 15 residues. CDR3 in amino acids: CASSLGGAVDEPQHF.

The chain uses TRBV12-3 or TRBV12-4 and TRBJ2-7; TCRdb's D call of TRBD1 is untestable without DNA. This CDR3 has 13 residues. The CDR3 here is CASSLRDSGEQYF.

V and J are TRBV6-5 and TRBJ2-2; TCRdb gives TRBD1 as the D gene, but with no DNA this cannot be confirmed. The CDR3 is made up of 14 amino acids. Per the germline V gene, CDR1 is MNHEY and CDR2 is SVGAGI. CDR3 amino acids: CASSPGGNTGELFF.

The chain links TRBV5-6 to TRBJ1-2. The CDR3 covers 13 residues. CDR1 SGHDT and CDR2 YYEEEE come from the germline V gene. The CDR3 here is CASSLGRNYGYTF.

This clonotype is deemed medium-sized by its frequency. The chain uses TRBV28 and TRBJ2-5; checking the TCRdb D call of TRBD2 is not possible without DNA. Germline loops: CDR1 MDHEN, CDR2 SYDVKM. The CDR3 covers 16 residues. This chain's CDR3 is CASSPPFSDPQETQYF.

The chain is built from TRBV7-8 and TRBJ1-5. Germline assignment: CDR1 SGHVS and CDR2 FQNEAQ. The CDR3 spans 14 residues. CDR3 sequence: CASSLAPDSQPQHF. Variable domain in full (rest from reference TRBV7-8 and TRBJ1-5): GAGVSQSPRYKVAKRGQDVALRCDPISGHVSLFWYQQALGQGPEFLTYFQNEAQLDKSGLPSDRFFAERPEGSVSTLKIQRTQQEDSAVYLCASSLAPDSQPQHFGDGTRLSIL.

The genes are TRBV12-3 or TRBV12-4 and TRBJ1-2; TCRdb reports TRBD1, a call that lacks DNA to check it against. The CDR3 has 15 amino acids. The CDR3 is CASSSTGYNMDGYTF.

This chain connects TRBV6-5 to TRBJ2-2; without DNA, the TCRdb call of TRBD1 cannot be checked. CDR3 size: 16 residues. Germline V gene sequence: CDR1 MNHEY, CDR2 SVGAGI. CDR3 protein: CASSYSGVRLGGELFF.

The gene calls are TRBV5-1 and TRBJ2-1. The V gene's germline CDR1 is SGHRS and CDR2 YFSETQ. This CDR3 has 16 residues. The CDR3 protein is CASSLAPEPTYNEQFF. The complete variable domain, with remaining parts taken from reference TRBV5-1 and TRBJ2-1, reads KAGVTQTPRYLIKTRGQQVTLSCSPISGHRSVSWYQQTPGQGLQFLFEYFSETQRNKGNFPGRFSGRQFSNSRSEMNVSTLELGDSALYLCASSLAPEPTYNEQFFGPGTRLTVL.